These T cell receptor beta chains were read from a single sample in a study of T cell responses to AZD1222 COVID-19 vaccine. Using immunoSEQ multiplex PCR, the repertoire was profiled, and TCRdb retains in-frame clones only, with some absent. The profile shows more than 150,000 clones, around 92% of them singletons. The sample here was peripheral blood, taken 28 days after the second AZD1222 dose. Every receptor here comes from an adult who received the AZD1222 COVID-19 vaccine. The CDR3 runs from the conserved cysteine through the conserved F or W. A D gene is named only where the DNA matches it firmly. Clone size is given for some rows only: seen once, a few or many times, or a class if the clone is expanded.

v_call: TRBV30; clone_size: -; j_call: TRBJ1-2; d_call: TRBD1; cdr3_aa: CAWTPDREDNYGYTF; cdr3_nt: TGTGCCTGGACCCCCGACAGGGAAGACAACTATGGCTACACCTTC
v_call: TRBV6-6; clone_size: -; j_call: TRBJ1-6; d_call: TRBD1; cdr3_aa: CASSRGQGGSPLHF; cdr3_nt: TGTGCCAGCAGTCGCGGGCAGGGGGGTTCACCCCTCCACTTT
v_call: TRBV3-1/TRBV3-2; clone_size: -; j_call: TRBJ2-5; d_call: TRBD1; cdr3_aa: CASSPSQGARGETQYF; cdr3_nt: TGTGCCAGCAGCCCCTCACAGGGGGCGCGAGGAGAGACCCAGTACTTC
v_call: TRBV28; clone_size: -; j_call: TRBJ1-2; d_call: TRBD1; cdr3_aa: CASRVSTGDGYTF; cdr3_nt: TGTGCCAGCAGGGTCTCGACAGGGGATGGCTACACCTTC
v_call: TRBV7-3; clone_size: -; j_call: TRBJ1-2; d_call: -; cdr3_aa: CASSLWGQPLGGYTF; cdr3_nt: TGTGCCAGCAGCCTTTGGGGCCAGCCTCTGGGTGGCTACACCTTC
v_call: TRBV5-1; clone_size: -; j_call: TRBJ1-1; d_call: -; cdr3_aa: CASSLETPTEAFF; cdr3_nt: TGCGCCAGCAGCTTGGAGACTCCCACTGAAGCTTTCTTT
v_call: TRBV9; clone_size: once; j_call: TRBJ1-5; d_call: -; cdr3_aa: CASSGHTTNQPQHF; cdr3_nt: TGTGCCAGCAGCGGGCACACCACCAATCAGCCCCAGCATTTT
v_call: TRBV6-5; clone_size: -; j_call: TRBJ2-7; d_call: -; cdr3_aa: CASSSGQHNEQYF; cdr3_nt: TGTGCCAGCAGTTCGGGACAACATAACGAGCAGTACTTC
v_call: TRBV6-7; clone_size: few; j_call: TRBJ2-7; d_call: -; cdr3_aa: CASSYSRAKIDWEYSYEQYF; cdr3_nt: TGTGCCAGCAGTTACTCGAGGGCTAAGATCGATTGGGAATACTCCTACGAGCAGTACTTC
v_call: TRBV28; clone_size: -; j_call: TRBJ1-5; d_call: -; cdr3_aa: CASSFPSRNQPQHF; cdr3_nt: TGTGCCAGCAGTTTTCCCTCTCGCAATCAGCCCCAGCATTTT
v_call: TRBV7-2; clone_size: -; j_call: TRBJ1-2; d_call: -; cdr3_aa: CASSPSEGGNYGYTF; cdr3_nt: TGTGCCAGCAGCCCCAGTGAGGGTGGGAACTATGGCTACACCTTC
v_call: TRBV23-1; clone_size: -; j_call: TRBJ2-6; d_call: -; cdr3_aa: CASCHDGVSGANVLTF; cdr3_nt: TGCGCCAGCTGTCACGACGGGGTCTCTGGGGCCAACGTCCTGACTTTC
v_call: TRBV2; clone_size: -; j_call: TRBJ1-4; d_call: -; cdr3_aa: CASRDGSNEKLFF; cdr3_nt: TGTGCCAGCAGGGACGGATCTAATGAAAAACTGTTTTTT
v_call: TRBV2; clone_size: -; j_call: TRBJ1-1; d_call: -; cdr3_aa: CASSLGHGAFF; cdr3_nt: TGTGCCAGCAGCCTAGGGCATGGGGCTTTCTTT
v_call: TRBV5-6; clone_size: -; j_call: TRBJ2-7; d_call: TRBD2; cdr3_aa: CASTTWGTSSYEQYF; cdr3_nt: TGTGCCAGCACCACCTGGGGGACTAGCAGTTACGAGCAGTACTTC
v_call: TRBV11-2; clone_size: few; j_call: TRBJ2-6; d_call: TRBD1; cdr3_aa: CASSSLPGQGLSGANVLTF; cdr3_nt: TGTGCCAGCAGCTCCCTACCGGGACAGGGTCTCTCTGGGGCCAACGTCCTGACTTTC
v_call: TRBV9; clone_size: -; j_call: TRBJ1-1; d_call: TRBD1; cdr3_aa: CASGPGQTNTEAFF; cdr3_nt: TGTGCCAGCGGACCGGGACAGACAAACACTGAAGCTTTCTTT
v_call: TRBV2; clone_size: -; j_call: TRBJ1-1; d_call: -; cdr3_aa: CASSLMGEMNTEAFF; cdr3_nt: TGTGCCAGCAGTCTAATGGGAGAGATGAACACTGAAGCTTTCTTT
v_call: TRBV5-1; clone_size: -; j_call: TRBJ1-1; d_call: -; cdr3_aa: CASSLGTLNTEAFF; cdr3_nt: TGCGCCAGCAGCTTGGGGACCCTGAACACTGAAGCTTTCTTT
v_call: TRBV6-5; clone_size: once; j_call: TRBJ1-6; d_call: -; cdr3_aa: CASSPGPGDNSPLHF; cdr3_nt: TGTGCCAGCAGTCCAGGGCCAGGGGATAATTCACCCCTCCACTTT
v_call: TRBV28; clone_size: -; j_call: TRBJ1-4; d_call: TRBD1; cdr3_aa: CASSVVGTDEKLFF; cdr3_nt: TGTGCCAGCAGTGTGGTGGGGACAGACGAAAAACTGTTTTTT
v_call: TRBV2; clone_size: -; j_call: TRBJ1-4; d_call: -; cdr3_aa: CASTQTNEKLFF; cdr3_nt: TGTGCCAGCACCCAGACTAATGAAAAACTGTTTTTT
v_call: TRBV2; clone_size: once; j_call: TRBJ1-1; d_call: -; cdr3_aa: CASTLRGNTEAFF; cdr3_nt: TGTGCCAGCACCCTCAGGGGGAACACTGAAGCTTTCTTT
v_call: TRBV7-2; clone_size: -; j_call: TRBJ1-1; d_call: -; cdr3_aa: CASSLEQNTEAFF; cdr3_nt: TGTGCCAGCAGCTTAGAACAGAACACTGAAGCTTTCTTT
v_call: TRBV7-9; clone_size: -; j_call: TRBJ1-1; d_call: -; cdr3_aa: CAMRSGNTEAFF; cdr3_nt: TGTGCCATGCGCAGTGGGAACACTGAAGCTTTCTTT
v_call: TRBV3-1/TRBV3-2; clone_size: -; j_call: TRBJ2-1; d_call: -; cdr3_aa: CASSQDYLVEQFF; cdr3_nt: TGTGCCAGCAGCCAAGATTACCTCGTTGAGCAGTTCTTC
v_call: TRBV3-1/TRBV3-2; clone_size: -; j_call: TRBJ2-1; d_call: -; cdr3_aa: CASSQDPGTNEQFF; cdr3_nt: TGTGCCAGCAGCCAAGACCCCGGCACCAATGAGCAGTTCTTC
v_call: TRBV4-1; clone_size: -; j_call: TRBJ1-5; d_call: -; cdr3_aa: CASSLGLHLYSNQPQHF; cdr3_nt: TGCGCCAGCAGCCTGGGACTACATCTTTATAGCAATCAGCCCCAGCATTTT
v_call: TRBV5-4; clone_size: -; j_call: TRBJ1-1; d_call: -; cdr3_aa: CASSFERNTEAFF; cdr3_nt: TGTGCCAGCAGCTTCGAGAGGAACACTGAAGCTTTCTTT
v_call: TRBV7-2; clone_size: -; j_call: TRBJ2-1; d_call: -; cdr3_aa: CASSLPQAGAVSYNEQFF; cdr3_nt: TGTGCCAGCAGCTTACCCCAGGCGGGGGCAGTCTCTTACAATGAGCAGTTCTTC
v_call: TRBV4-1; clone_size: -; j_call: TRBJ2-3; d_call: -; cdr3_aa: CASSQVGADTQYF; cdr3_nt: TGCGCCAGCAGCCAAGTGGGAGCAGATACGCAGTATTTT
v_call: TRBV7-8; clone_size: -; j_call: TRBJ2-7; d_call: TRBD2; cdr3_aa: CASSPRTSGTYEQYF; cdr3_nt: TGTGCCAGCAGCCCCCGGACTAGCGGTACCTACGAGCAGTACTTC
v_call: TRBV7-9; clone_size: -; j_call: TRBJ1-1; d_call: TRBD1; cdr3_aa: CASSFSRQGLNTEAFF; cdr3_nt: TGTGCCAGCAGCTTTTCCAGACAGGGGCTGAACACTGAAGCTTTCTTT
v_call: TRBV27; clone_size: -; j_call: TRBJ1-1; d_call: -; cdr3_aa: CASSLLEGAQAFF; cdr3_nt: TGTGCCAGCAGTTTATTGGAAGGGGCCCAAGCTTTCTTT
v_call: TRBV4-3; clone_size: -; j_call: TRBJ1-4; d_call: -; cdr3_aa: CASSQAWGGGEKLFF; cdr3_nt: TGCGCCAGCAGCCAAGCGTGGGGAGGAGGTGAAAAACTGTTTTTT
v_call: TRBV30; clone_size: -; j_call: TRBJ1-6; d_call: -; cdr3_aa: CAWSVISRALHF; cdr3_nt: TGTGCCTGGAGTGTCATCTCGAGGGCCCTCCACTTT
v_call: TRBV5-4; clone_size: -; j_call: TRBJ1-1; d_call: TRBD1; cdr3_aa: CASSAGQGPNTEAFF; cdr3_nt: TGTGCCAGCAGCGCGGGACAGGGACCGAACACTGAAGCTTTCTTT
v_call: TRBV3-1/TRBV3-2; clone_size: -; j_call: TRBJ1-1; d_call: -; cdr3_aa: CASSQGRDRAEAFF; cdr3_nt: TGTGCCAGCAGCCAAGGAAGGGATAGGGCTGAAGCTTTCTTT
v_call: TRBV30; clone_size: -; j_call: TRBJ1-1; d_call: TRBD1; cdr3_aa: CAWSLTGGGGTEAFF; cdr3_nt: TGTGCCTGGAGTCTGACAGGGGGAGGGGGCACTGAAGCTTTCTTT
v_call: TRBV28; clone_size: -; j_call: TRBJ1-6; d_call: -; cdr3_aa: CASSSPSPGDNSPLHF; cdr3_nt: TGTGCCAGCAGTTCCCCCTCTCCGGGGGATAATTCACCCCTCCACTTT
v_call: TRBV2; clone_size: -; j_call: TRBJ2-1; d_call: -; cdr3_aa: CASKWSPSGNEQFF; cdr3_nt: TGTGCCAGCAAATGGAGTCCCTCGGGAAATGAGCAGTTCTTC
v_call: TRBV10-3; clone_size: -; j_call: TRBJ1-2; d_call: -; cdr3_aa: CAISESVGQFYGYTF; cdr3_nt: TGTGCCATCAGTGAGTCGGTCGGGCAGTTTTATGGCTACACCTTC
v_call: TRBV7-9; clone_size: -; j_call: TRBJ1-2; d_call: -; cdr3_aa: CASSWEGSNYGYTF; cdr3_nt: TGTGCCAGCAGCTGGGAGGGGTCGAACTATGGCTACACCTTC
v_call: TRBV7-7; clone_size: -; j_call: TRBJ2-5; d_call: -; cdr3_aa: CASSLSGLETQYF; cdr3_nt: TGTGCTAGCAGCTTATCAGGGTTGGAGACCCAGTACTTC
v_call: TRBV7-9; clone_size: few; j_call: TRBJ2-7; d_call: -; cdr3_aa: CASSSATTGTVTSYEQYF; cdr3_nt: TGTGCCAGCAGCTCAGCCACGACCGGGACTGTGACTTCTTACGAGCAGTACTTC
v_call: TRBV29-1; clone_size: -; j_call: TRBJ2-3; d_call: -; cdr3_aa: CSVTDTEGTDTQYF; cdr3_nt: TGCAGCGTGACCGACACAGAGGGCACAGATACGCAGTATTTT
v_call: TRBV6-6; clone_size: -; j_call: TRBJ1-2; d_call: -; cdr3_aa: CASSLGMNYDYTF; cdr3_nt: TGTGCCAGCAGTTTAGGGATGAACTATGACTACACCTTC